The clone carrying this T cell receptor (beta chain) was detected only a few times. What it binds is unknown. A CD45RO/CCR7/CD25/CD127/CD95/CD27 panel sorted naive, central memory, regulatory and stem cell-like memory CD4+ cells. Isolated RNA was reverse transcribed in full, so expressed TCRB transcripts were sequenced. Assay: immunoSEQ multiplex PCR; the TCRdb copy retains only in-frame clones and omits some. The table lists about 410,000 clones, about 14% of them singletons. This CDR3 is 21 amino acids long. This entry is derived from a study of beta chain features in type 1 diabetes. General study points: At VDJ recombination sites, type 1 diabetes patients had fewer insertions and more deleted nucleotides.

The V gene is TRBV12-2, the J gene TRBJ2-1. TRBV12-2 is an annotated pseudogene. The clonotype originates from a man in his thirties or forties in good health. The sample was naive CD4+ T cells from blood. The CDR3 bases are TGTGCAAGTCGCTTAGCGGCCGAGGACCGTTGGTCACGGGACGGCCAGCGTGAGCAGTTCTTC. This sequence encodes CASRLAAEDRWSRDGQREQFF.